The present T cell receptor (beta chain) was sequenced within a study of blood T cell repertoires in COVID-19. Across the study: From T cells, B-cell-depleted T cells, or PBMCs came the material, which was cDNA or gDNA.

Repertoires were generated with immunoSEQ multiplex PCR, while TCRdb's copy carries only in-frame clones and drops some. This table holds 170,000 or so clones, roughly 84% found once. Germline CDR1 and CDR2: SGHRS and YFSETQ. The CDR3 spans 14 residues. Trimming cost V 0 bases and J 4 bases, with 7 bases left between them. V is TRBV5-1 and J is TRBJ2-2; D call uncertain. The source material was peripheral blood. The origin of this receptor is a man younger than 35 with active or convalescent COVID-19. The CDR3 region is CASSLAGVTGELFF. CDR3 sequence (DNA): TGCGCCAGCAGCTTGGCCGGTGTCACCGGGGAGCTGTTTTTT.